This passage covers 27 T cell receptor beta chains from one sample sequenced in a study of response to subunit inactivated influenza vaccine. TCRdb fed the RT-PCR reads into MiXCR, producing one record per CDR3 protein. The sample consists of about 780,000 distinct CDR3 sequences, about 18% of them appearing once. The sample consisted of PBMCs from blood, taken roughly 5 days after vaccination. All receptors derive from a man aged 50 to 60 who received an inactivated influenza vaccine.

CDR3 sequence reads: CSARGLAGGSAYEQYF. The CDR3 DNA is TGCAGTGCTCGGGGACTAGCGGGGGGTTCAGCCTACGAGCAGTACTTC. The rearrangement joins TRBV20-1 to TRBJ2-7, with TRBD2 matching 15 bases. CDR1 is DFQATT, CDR2 SNEGSKA, per germline (reference sequence). The J segment lost 2 bases and the V segment lost 5 bases, leaving 7 bases of the junction unmatched. This CDR3 has 16 residues.

This chain uses TRBV7-9 with TRBJ2-3; D gene unclear. The V end was cut by 6 bases, the J end by 0 bases, with 10 bases between. Germline CDR1 is SEHNR and CDR2 is FQNEAQ (reference sequence). The CDR3 loop spans 14 amino acids. This chain's CDR3 is CASRVGTSTDTQYF. CDR3 sequence (DNA): TGTGCCAGCAGAGTGGGCACCAGCACAGATACGCAGTATTTT.

The CDR3 region is CASSSDKLGAVNTGELFF. The CDR3 DNA follows: TGTGCCAGCAGCTCGGACAAACTAGGCGCGGTGAACACCGGGGAGCTGTTTTTT. This rearrangement joins TRBV5-5 to TRBJ2-2; either TRBD1 or TRBD2 may supply D (5 bases each). Trimming removed 3 bases at V and 1 base at J, with 19 bases between. This CDR3 contains 18 residues. The germline V gene has CDR1 SGHKS and CDR2 YYEKEE (reference sequence).

In its sample, this clonotype was seen once. The V call is TRBV6-1, the J call TRBJ1-4, with D perhaps TRBD1 (5 bases). Trimming took 6 bases from V and 8 from J, leaving 19 bases between them. There are 15 residues in the CDR3. CDR1 and CDR2 (germline): MNHNS, SASEGT. The CDR3 loop is CASRGLGVSGEKLFF. The CDR3 nucleotides read TGTGCCAGCAGGGGCCTAGGGGTTTCGGGCGAAAAACTGTTTTTT.

In DNA, the CDR3 is TGTGCCACCAGCAGAGATCTCGCTGCTAACTATGGCTACACCTTC. This codes for CATSRDLAANYGYTF. This rearrangement joins TRBV15 to TRBJ1-2; no firm D call. V was pared by 0 bases and J by 0 bases, with 8 bases between. This CDR3 is built from 15 residues. CDR1 is LNHNV and CDR2 is YYDKDF in the germline V gene (reference sequence).

In this sample, this clonotype turned up a few times. The V gene is TRBV24-1, the J gene TRBJ2-7; D call uncertain. The CDR3 is made up of 14 amino acids. Germline-derived CDR1 and CDR2 are KGHDR and SFDVKD. The V end lost 6 bases, the J end lost 2 bases, and 13 bases lay between the germline ends. CDR3 protein: CATSKSSGPYEQYF. For the CDR3, the DNA is TGTGCCACCAGTAAAAGTTCAGGCCCCTACGAGCAGTACTTC.

This clonotype was observed a few times. V and J are TRBV7-7 and TRBJ2-3, with 16 bases lining up with TRBD2. Germline CDR1 reads SSHAT; CDR2 reads FNYEAQ (reference sequence). The junction had 5 bases not matched to a gene; V was cut back by 5 bases and J by 9 bases. CDR3 length: 15 residues. The CDR3 bases are TGTGCCAGCAGCCCGGGACTAGCGGGAGGGCAAACGCAGTATTTT. Amino acids: CASSPGLAGGQTQYF. Variable domain in full (rest from reference TRBV7-7 and TRBJ2-3): GAGVSQSPRYKVTKRGQDVTLRCDPISSHATLYWYQQALGQGPEFLTYFNYEAQPDKSGLPSDRFSAERPEGSISTLTIQRTEQRDSAMYRCASSPGLAGGQTQYFGPGTRLTVL.

For the CDR3, the DNA is TGTGCCAGCAGCCTCTCTCCCGGACAGGGGGTTGGGGACCAGTACTTC. Encoded protein: CASSLSPGQGVGDQYF. The chain carries TRBV7-2 and TRBJ2-5, with 10 bases aligning to TRBD1. There are 16 residues in the CDR3. Losses at the gene ends were 5 bases for V and 10 bases for J; bases not matched to a gene: 16. Per the germline V gene, CDR1 is SGHTA and CDR2 is FQGNSA.

V and J are TRBV9 and TRBJ2-1; TRBD2 is a possible D gene (6 bases). Germline V gives CDR1 SGDLS, CDR2 YYNGEE. Between the trimmed V and J ends, which lost 2 bases and 3 bases, there was a span of 15 bases. The CDR3 is 16 residues long. CDR3 sequence reads: CASSVLLSTSYNEQFF. The CDR3 region has the DNA TGTGCCAGCAGCGTCCTCCTCTCGACTAGCTACAATGAGCAGTTCTTC.

This clonotype has more than one count but fewer than ten. The rearrangement uses TRBV12-3 or TRBV12-4 and TRBJ1-2; 9 bases align to TRBD1. Unmatched junction bases numbered 8, after V lost 5 bases and J lost 1 base. CDR3 length equals 16 residues. The CDR3 sequence is CASSTDPGQGNYGYTF. The DNA for the CDR3 is TGTGCCAGCAGTACTGATCCGGGACAGGGTAACTATGGCTACACCTTC.

This clonotype was detected only a few times. The chain uses TRBV7-2 and TRBJ2-5; 7 nucleotides agree with TRBD1. V lost 3 bases, J lost 7 bases, and 5 bases stayed unmatched. CDR3 length: 13 residues. Germline CDR1 SGHTA, CDR2 FQGNSA. The CDR3 protein is CASSFTGDPTQYF. CDR3 DNA: TGTGCCAGCAGCTTTACAGGGGACCCGACCCAGTACTTC.

V usage is TRBV19 and J usage is TRBJ2-3; D is perhaps TRBD2 (5 bases). Trimming shortened V by 3 bases and J by 3 bases, and 13 bases separated the two germline ends. The CDR3 has 15 amino acids. Germline CDR1 LNHDA, CDR2 SQIVND (reference sequence). In DNA, the CDR3 is TGTGCCAGTAGTATGCAGGATTGGAGGACAGATACGCAGTATTTT. This encodes CASSMQDWRTDTQYF.

The chain employs TRBV7-9 and TRBJ2-3, with D perhaps matching TRBD1 or TRBD2 (6 bases each). CDR3 length equals 15 residues. V was cut by 5 bases and J by 5 bases, with 17 bases left in between. From germline, CDR1 is SEHNR and CDR2 FQNEAQ (reference sequence). CDR3 region: CASSLVRGPGDTQYF. CDR3 DNA sequence: TGTGCCAGCAGCCTCGTTCGGGGGCCAGGAGATACGCAGTATTTT.

CDR3 in amino acids: CASSLSGALPQHF. Written as DNA, the CDR3 is TGTGCCAGCAGTTTAAGTGGTGCGCTGCCCCAGCATTTT. The chain employs TRBV27 and TRBJ1-5; no reliable D call. V lost 2 bases to trimming and J lost 9 bases, with 11 bases between them. This CDR3 has 13 amino acids. Germline V gene lookup returns CDR1 MNHEY and CDR2 SMNVEV (reference sequence).

The chain is built from TRBV20-1 and TRBJ2-2; tentative D call: TRBD1 (5 bases). The CDR3 runs 14 residues. V was shortened by 1 base and J by 5 bases, with 11 bases between the two germline ends. CDR1 is DFQATT and CDR2 is SNEGSKA in the germline V gene (reference sequence). CDR3 in DNA: TGCAGTGCTAGAGTTGTATCAGGGACCGGGGAGCTGTTTTTT. This translates into CSARVVSGTGELFF.

This clonotype was seen a few times. This sequence joins TRBV20-1 and TRBJ2-3; D remains unclear. Germline V gene data show CDR1 as DFQATT and CDR2 as SNEGSKA (reference sequence). The CDR3 extends over 15 amino acids. V dropped 3 bases and J dropped 0 bases, with 13 bases sitting between them. The CDR3 spells CSARWQRSSTDTQYF. CDR3 nucleotides: TGCAGTGCTAGGTGGCAAAGATCTAGCACAGATACGCAGTATTTT.

This clonotype was seen at least ten times. The chain is built from TRBV5-6 and TRBJ2-1, with D possibly being TRBD2 (6 bases). The CDR3 length is 16 residues. Trimming left V 1 base short and J 4 bases short, with 15 bases between. Germline-derived CDR1 and CDR2 are SGHDT and YYEEEE. The CDR3 region is CASSLWRGDTYNEQFF. In DNA form, the CDR3 reads TGTGCCAGCAGCTTGTGGCGGGGAGACACTTACAATGAGCAGTTCTTC.

This clonotype was picked up a small number of times. V gene TRBV20-1 combines with J gene TRBJ2-5; D gene uncertain. This CDR3 contains 13 residues. Germline V gene sequence: CDR1 DFQATT, CDR2 SNEGSKA (reference sequence). Trimming cost V 1 base and J 4 bases, with 10 bases left between them. CDR3: CSARVGFGETQYF. Here the CDR3 DNA reads TGCAGTGCTAGAGTAGGGTTTGGAGAGACCCAGTACTTC.

Only a few counts were recorded for this clonotype. V is TRBV7-9 and J is TRBJ2-7; D unclear. This CDR3 region has 15 residues. The germline gives CDR1 SEHNR, CDR2 FQNEAQ (reference sequence). V was trimmed by 0 bases and J by 0 bases, leaving 9 bases between them. The CDR3 sequence is CASSLALGTSYEQYF. CDR3 in DNA: TGTGCCAGCAGCTTAGCATTGGGAACCTCCTACGAGCAGTACTTC.

This chain connects TRBV18 to TRBJ1-4; 7 nucleotides line up with TRBD1. Per the germline V gene, CDR1 is KGHSH and CDR2 is LQKENI. The trim removed 5 bases at V and 3 bases at J, leaving 3 bases unmatched. This CDR3 comprises 14 residues. CDR3 DNA: TGTGCCAGCTCAGCCGGGACAGCTAATGAAAAACTGTTTTTT. Amino acid sequence: CASSAGTANEKLFF.

The rearrangement links TRBV4-3 to TRBJ1-2; weak D call: TRBD1 (5 bases). Trimming removed 4 bases from V and 8 bases from J, with 14 bases in between. The CDR3 is made up of 13 amino acids. CDR1 LGHNA and CDR2 YSLEER come from the germline V gene. The CDR3 region is CASSPSRGDGYTF. The CDR3, as DNA: TGCGCCAGCAGCCCATCCCGGGGGGACGGCTACACCTTC.

This clonotype was counted only a few times. The J gene is TRBJ1-2, the V gene TRBV5-5, with D possibly being TRBD1 (6 bases). V was cut by 1 base and J by 1 base, with 14 bases left in between. The CDR3 covers 16 residues. Looked up from germline, CDR1 is SGHKS and CDR2 is YYEKEE (reference sequence). CDR3 sequence reads: CASSLTGLRLNYGYTF. CDR3 bases: TGTGCCAGCAGCTTGACAGGGCTCCGGCTTAACTATGGCTACACCTTC.

The chain combines TRBV20-1 with TRBJ2-1; 8 bases align to TRBD2. Germline V gene lookup returns CDR1 DFQATT and CDR2 SNEGSKA (reference sequence). Trimming cost V 5 bases and J 4 bases; bases outside gene matches: 4. The CDR3 is made up of 13 amino acids. The CDR3 loop reads CSAASGLYNEQFF. CDR3 in DNA: TGCAGTGCTGCTAGCGGGCTATACAATGAGCAGTTCTTC.

This clonotype has a count of ten or more. The chain joins TRBV12-3 or TRBV12-4 to TRBJ2-2; possible D gene TRBD1, 6 bases. The CDR3 is 14 amino acids. V lost 6 bases and J lost 1, with 9 bases in between. Here the CDR3 reads CASSRTENTGELFF. CDR3 coding DNA: TGTGCCAGCAGCCGGACAGAGAACACCGGGGAGCTGTTTTTT.

The chain carries TRBV20-1 and TRBJ2-7, with no clear D. Looked up from germline, CDR1 is DFQATT and CDR2 is SNEGSKA (reference sequence). V dropped 6 bases and J dropped 0 bases, with 18 bases sitting between them. The CDR3 loop spans 15 amino acids. In DNA, the CDR3 is TGCAGTGCGAGTTCCGGTGACGCACCCTCCTACGAGCAGTACTTC. It codes for CSASSGDAPSYEQYF.

The rearrangement links TRBV20-1 to TRBJ2-5; the match to TRBD2 covers 13 bases. The CDR3 covers 15 residues. Germline lookup yields CDR1 DFQATT and CDR2 SNEGSKA (reference sequence). With 5 bases clipped from V and 4 bases from J, the junction kept 7 bases outside the gene matches. CDR3 residues: CSAPRTSGSAETQYF. The CDR3 coding sequence is TGCAGTGCTCCCCGGACTAGCGGGAGTGCAGAGACCCAGTACTTC.

This clonotype was found many times. This chain uses TRBV20-1 with TRBJ2-1; the match to TRBD1 covers 7 bases. Germline V gene sequence: CDR1 DFQATT, CDR2 SNEGSKA (reference sequence). Germline trimming cut 4 bases from V and 2 bases from J; bases unmatched to any gene: 5. The CDR3 totals 14 residues. CDR3 nucleotide sequence: TGCAGTGCTAAGTGGGACAGAACCTACAATGAGCAGTTCTTC. This gives the protein CSAKWDRTYNEQFF.